This T cell receptor (beta chain) comes out of a study of blood T cells in healthy people across ages. Germline CDR1 and CDR2: MNHNS and SASEGT. The CDR3 length is 17 residues. In regard to this clonotype: A read error may explain this, as a much larger clone is one base away.

Next came a second PCR, run for 7 to 11 cycles, which used a sample-barcoded 5' primer along with a J-beta primer mix. TCRdb reprocessed the 5' RACE reads with MiXCR, giving one entry per CDR3 protein. Here the sample spans roughly 700,000 distinct CDR3 sequences, roughly 32% being singletons. Sample: blood. This sequence originates from a woman older than 75 in good health. V is TRBV6-1 and J is TRBJ2-3; 9 positions match TRBD2. CDR3 sequence: CAGSLTLRGGATDTQYF. Here the CDR3 DNA reads TGTGCCGGCAGTCTAACCTTACGCGGGGGGGCCACAGATACGCAGTATTTT.